These T cell receptor beta chains were read from a single sample in a study of blood T cell repertoires in COVID-19. TCRdb's copy holds only in-frame clones and misses some; the assay was immunoSEQ multiplex PCR. Of some 120,000 clones in the sample, about 85% are singletons; the top ten hold under 2.5%. Sequenced input: peripheral blood. All receptors come from a man in his 70s with acute or convalescent COVID-19. Both conserved end residues are part of each CDR3. D genes are given only for firm matches. The size entry is marked missing in some rows and otherwise reads once, few, many or a size class.

d_call,j_call,v_call,clone_size,cdr3_nt,cdr3_aa
-,TRBJ2-5,TRBV7-3,-,TGTGCCAGCAGCCTCGGGGAAGCGGAGACCCAGTACTTC,CASSLGEAETQYF
TRBD1,TRBJ2-7,TRBV11-2,-,TGTGCCAGCAGCTTAGTTCCTTTCGGGGCAGGGGGTTACGAGCAGTACTTC,CASSLVPFGAGGYEQYF
-,TRBJ2-7,TRBV6-5,-,TGTGCCAGCAGGGCGCTGGACAGAGCCTACGAGCAGTACTTC,CASRALDRAYEQYF
TRBD1,TRBJ2-2,TRBV10-3,-,TGTGCCATCAGTTTCGACAGGGACACCGGGGAGCTGTTTTTT,CAISFDRDTGELFF
TRBD1,TRBJ1-1,TRBV6-5,few,TGTGCCAGCAGCCTAGACAGGGGAAGGACTGAAGCTTTCTTT,CASSLDRGRTEAFF
TRBD1,TRBJ1-6,TRBV7-2,-,TGTGCCAGCAGCGGACAGGGTGGGGAATATTCACCCCTCCACTTT,CASSGQGGEYSPLHF
TRBD2,TRBJ2-7,TRBV7-9,-,TGTGCCAGCAGCTTACGGGAGGTCAATTGGTACGAGCAGTACTTC,CASSLREVNWYEQYF
TRBD1,TRBJ2-7,TRBV7-6,-,TGTGCCAGCAGCCGAGGCCGGGACAGGTGGCCCTACGAGCAGTACTTC,CASSRGRDRWPYEQYF
TRBD2,TRBJ2-1,TRBV3-1/TRBV3-2,-,TGTGCCAGCAGCCAAGTAACGGCTAGCGGGGTAAACAATGAGCAGTTCTTC,CASSQVTASGVNNEQFF
TRBD1,TRBJ2-1,TRBV5-1,-,TGCGCCAGCCGGGACAGCTACAATGAGCAGTTCTTC,CASRDSYNEQFF
-,TRBJ2-1,TRBV7-2,-,TGTGCCAGCAGCTTTTATCTGGCGGCTCAGCAGTTCTTC,CASSFYLAAQQFF
TRBD1,TRBJ1-2,TRBV27,-,TGTGCCAGCAGAGCCGGGACAGGGGGCTGGGGCTACACCTTC,CASRAGTGGWGYTF
-,TRBJ1-1,TRBV19,-,TGTGCCAGTAGTTCTTCCGTCCGGGGCACTGAAGCTTTCTTT,CASSSSVRGTEAFF
TRBD1,TRBJ2-2,TRBV4-1,-,TGCGCCAGCAGCCGCGGACAGGGGAGCACCGGGGAGCTGTTTTTT,CASSRGQGSTGELFF
-,TRBJ2-7,TRBV5-1,-,TGCGCCAGCACCTCCCCAGGGGTCTACGAGCAGTACTTC,CASTSPGVYEQYF
TRBD2,TRBJ2-1,TRBV28,-,TGTGCCAGCAGTGAACTAGCGGGGGGCCTCAATGAGCAGTTCTTC,CASSELAGGLNEQFF
-,TRBJ1-5,TRBV7-6,-,TGTGCCAGCAGCTCGTCAGGGAGGGTCGGTCAGCCCCAGCATTTT,CASSSSGRVGQPQHF